This T cell receptor (beta chain) originates from a study of blood T cell repertoires in COVID-19. Whole-study context: The United States, Italy and Spain were the sources of the acute and convalescent COVID-19 samples.

Methods used by the authors: Cell counts per sample came from amplifying reference gene primers. Repertoires were generated with immunoSEQ multiplex PCR, while TCRdb's copy carries only in-frame clones and drops some. V and J calls and clone size are those listed in that table; D and trimming were worked out from the DNA. The table records over 200,000 clones, around 80% of them present only once. The germline V gene has CDR1 SGDLS and CDR2 YYNGEE. V was pared by 0 bases and J by 6 bases, with 13 bases between. CDR3 length: 15 residues. This clone was counted a few times. Sequencing was done on a sample of peripheral blood. This chain links TRBV9 with TRBJ1-5; TRBD1 is a possible D gene (5 bases). This sequence was found in a man aged 35-49 years who had recovered from COVID-19. This chain's CDR3 is CASSVGQGAGQPQHF. In DNA, the CDR3 is TGTGCCAGCAGCGTAGGTCAGGGAGCGGGTCAGCCCCAGCATTTT.